One and the same sample provided the 26 T cell receptor beta chains below, sequenced in a study of blood T cell repertoires in COVID-19. Profiled with immunoSEQ multiplex PCR; TCRdb holds only in-frame clones, not every one. Here the sample spans 80,000 to 85,000 clones, 88% being singletons. Material: peripheral blood. Receptors originate from a woman of 80 years or more with acute or convalescent COVID-19.

This clone has just a few counts. The chain links TRBV11-2 to TRBJ2-5, with 8 bases fitting TRBD1. V shed 4 bases and J 4 bases; nucleotides not matched to a gene: 5. The CDR3 contains 14 residues. Germline-derived CDR1 and CDR2 are SGHAT and FQNNGV. The DNA of the CDR3 is TGTGCCAGCAGCTCCAGGGGGCTTGGAGAGACCCAGTACTTC. Its protein product is CASSSRGLGETQYF.

The CDR3 reads CASSQNGAEGWNTIYF. In DNA, the CDR3 is TGCGCCAGCAGCCAAAATGGCGCAGAGGGCTGGAACACCATATATTTT. The genes are TRBV4-3 and TRBJ1-3; D not resolved. Germline CDR1 is LGHNA and CDR2 is YSLEER. V lost 2 bases and J lost 7, with 18 bases in between. CDR3 length: 16 residues.

The J gene is TRBJ2-2, the V gene TRBV30; TRBD1 matches at 11 bases. V was pared by 0 bases and J by 6 bases, with 3 bases of the junction left unmatched. The CDR3 length is 15 residues. Germline values: CDR1 GTSNPN, CDR2 SVGIG (reference sequence). This CDR3 reads CAWSVGTGGSGELFF. In nucleotides, the CDR3 is TGTGCCTGGAGTGTCGGGACAGGGGGTTCCGGGGAGCTGTTTTTT.

The chain couples TRBV6-2 or TRBV6-3 to TRBJ1-1; a weak D match, TRBD1 (5 bases). The CDR3 spans 14 residues. Germline-derived CDR1 and CDR2 are MNHEY and SVGEGT. The V end was cut by 0 bases, the J end by 5 bases, with 10 bases between. DNA of the CDR3: TGTGCCAGCAGTTACTCGATCGGGGGGACTGAAGCTTTCTTT. Protein: CASSYSIGGTEAFF.

CDR3 sequence: CASSMGGPGSGGRKDTQYF. The CDR3 DNA follows: TGTGCCAGTAGTATGGGAGGCCCGGGGAGCGGGGGGCGAAAGGATACGCAGTATTTT. The gene calls are TRBV19 and TRBJ2-3, with 9 bases fitting TRBD2. J gave up 6 bases and V 3 bases, and 19 bases lay outside the gene matches. The germline gives CDR1 LNHDA, CDR2 SQIVND (reference sequence). The CDR3 runs to 19 residues.

This clone showed up just a few times. CDR3 sequence (DNA): TGTGCCAGCAGCTCCGAACCGGGACTAGCGGGAGCGGGGACGCAGTATTTT. This gives the protein CASSSEPGLAGAGTQYF. The V call is TRBV7-3, the J call TRBJ2-3, with TRBD2 matching over 14 bases. With 4 bases clipped from V and 9 bases from J, the junction kept 12 bases outside the gene matches. The germline V gene encodes CDR1 SGHTA and CDR2 FQGTGA. There are 17 residues in the CDR3. The full variable domain, rest sourced from reference TRBV7-3 and TRBJ2-3, is GAGVSQTPSNKVTEKGKYVELRCDPISGHTALYWYRQSLGQGPEFLIYFQGTGAADDSGLPNDRFFAVRPEGSVSTLKIQRTERGDSAVYLCASSSEPGLAGAGTQYFGPGTRLTVL.

The chain couples TRBV5-1 to TRBJ2-5; 10 bases are a match to TRBD2. J lost 2 bases, V lost 0 bases, and 4 bases had no gene match. CDR1 and CDR2 (germline): SGHRS, YFSETQ. This CDR3 has 16 residues. The CDR3 bases are TGCGCCAGCAGCTTGGATGCTAGCGGGGGTCAAGAGACCCAGTACTTC. This codes for CASSLDASGGQETQYF.

The chain couples TRBV10-3 to TRBJ1-5; D may be TRBD1 (5 bases). There are 14 residues in the CDR3. Trimming took 0 bases from V and 6 from J, leaving 9 bases between them. Germline V gene sequence: CDR1 ENHRY, CDR2 SYGVKD. CDR3 in amino acids: CAISESAGLQPQHF. CDR3 in DNA: TGTGCCATCAGTGAGTCCGCAGGGCTTCAGCCCCAGCATTTT.

The J gene is TRBJ2-3, the V gene TRBV7-3; 14 bases line up with TRBD2. Germline V gives CDR1 SGHTA, CDR2 FQGTGA. The CDR3 consists of 18 residues. After removal of 1 base from V and 3 bases from J, the junction contained 6 bases not matched to a gene. CDR3 sequence (DNA): TGTGCCAGCAGCTTAAGGGGACTAGCGGGAGCCCAGACAGATACGCAGTATTTT. Translated, it gives CASSLRGLAGAQTDTQYF.

As DNA, the CDR3 is TGTGCCTGGAGCGTAACAGGGGGGGGCACTGAAGCTTTCTTT. Protein sequence: CAWSVTGGGTEAFF. The chain couples TRBV30 to TRBJ1-1; TRBD1 agrees at 8 bases. The CDR3 loop spans 14 amino acids. V was pared by 3 bases and J by 4 bases, with 7 bases of the junction left unmatched. CDR1 and CDR2 (germline): GTSNPN, SVGIG (reference sequence). Full variable domain (rest looked up from reference TRBV30 and TRBJ1-1): SQTIHQWPATLVQPVGSPLSLECTVEGTSNPNLYWYRQAAGRGLQLLFYSVGIGQISSEVPQNLSASRPQDRQFILSSKKLLLSDSGFYLCAWSVTGGGTEAFFGQGTRLTVV.

This clone was seen more than once but under ten times. V and J are TRBV14 and TRBJ1-6, with 8 positions matching TRBD1. CDR1 and CDR2 (germline): SGHDN, FVKESK. This CDR3 comprises 16 residues. V lost 0 bases and J lost 13; bases outside the gene matches: 11. This CDR3 reads CASSQDFGTGQGPLHF. The CDR3 region has the DNA TGTGCCAGCAGCCAAGATTTCGGGACAGGTCAAGGGCCCCTCCACTTT. Looking up the rest from reference TRBV14 and TRBJ1-6 gives the full variable domain: EAGVTQFPSHSVIEKGQTVTLRCDPISGHDNLYWYRRVMGKEIKFLLHFVKESKQDESGMPNNRFLAERTGGTYSTLKVQPAELEDSGVYFCASSQDFGTGQGPLHFGNGTRLTVT.

The chain has TRBV5-4 and TRBJ2-1, with 8 nucleotides matching TRBD2. V lost 0 bases, J lost 2 bases, and 10 bases stayed unmatched. Germline CDR1 SGHNT, CDR2 YYREEE (reference sequence). This CDR3 region has 18 residues. The CDR3 nucleotides are TGTGCCAGCAGCTTGGTTCTGGTAGCGGGGCCCGCCTACAATGAGCAGTTCTTC. Protein sequence: CASSLVLVAGPAYNEQFF.

The rearrangement uses TRBV7-9 and TRBJ1-1, with 9 bases aligning to TRBD1. Germline CDR1 SEHNR, CDR2 FQNEAQ (reference sequence). The CDR3 extends over 14 amino acids. The junction had 5 bases not matched to a gene; V was cut back by 5 bases and J by 4 bases. The CDR3, as DNA: TGTGCCAGCAGCGAACAGGGGGCTTCCACTGAAGCTTTCTTT. Protein sequence: CASSEQGASTEAFF. The entire variable domain, with the rest obtained from reference TRBV7-9 and TRBJ1-1, is as follows: DTGVSQNPRHKITKRGQNVTFRCDPISEHNRLYWYRQTLGQGPEFLTYFQNEAQLEKSRLLSDRFSAERPKGSFSTLEIQRTEQGDSAMYLCASSEQGASTEAFFGQGTRLTVV.

The rearrangement joins TRBV19 to TRBJ2-3, with TRBD1 identical over 7 bases. CDR3 length: 15 residues. Germline loops: CDR1 LNHDA, CDR2 SQIVND (reference sequence). V lost 10 bases and J lost 0; bases outside the gene matches: 10. CDR3 bases: TGTGCCACTTCACCGGACAGGTGGAGCACAGATACGCAGTATTTT. Translating gives CATSPDRWSTDTQYF.

CDR3 loop: CAWSVHVMNTEAFF. The CDR3 bases are TGTGCCTGGAGTGTACATGTAATGAACACTGAAGCTTTCTTT. This chain links TRBV30 with TRBJ1-1; D is ambiguous. This CDR3 is 14 amino acids long. Germline V gene data show CDR1 as GTSNPN and CDR2 as SVGIG (reference sequence). Trimming stripped 0 bases from V and 0 bases from J, with 8 bases between.

The chain combines TRBV5-1 with TRBJ2-3; D gene uncertain. V shed 3 bases and J shed 2 bases, with 4 bases lying between them. Germline lookup yields CDR1 SGHRS and CDR2 YFSETQ. This CDR3 has 12 amino acids. CDR3 DNA: TGCGCCAGCAGCTCTAACACAGATACGCAGTATTTT. Residues: CASSSNTDTQYF.

The CDR3 DNA reads as TGCGCCTTCAGCAGGGTATACGAGCAGTACTTC. The encoded protein is CAFSRVYEQYF. This sequence joins TRBV4-3 and TRBJ2-7; TRBD1 might be the D (5 bases). The germline CDR1 and CDR2 sequences are LGHNA and YSLEER. This CDR3 has 11 residues. V dropped 11 bases and J dropped 4 bases, with 12 bases sitting between them.

The gene calls are TRBV7-8 and TRBJ1-6; 8 bases agree with TRBD1. Trimming cost V 1 base and J 6 bases; bases outside gene matches: 5. The CDR3 spans 16 residues. Looked up from germline, CDR1 is SGHVS and CDR2 is FQNEAQ. CDR3 sequence reads: CASSLGVTGANSPLHF. The DNA of the CDR3 is TGTGCCAGCAGCTTAGGAGTGACAGGGGCTAATTCACCCCTCCACTTT. Looking up the rest from reference TRBV7-8 and TRBJ1-6 gives the full variable domain: GAGVSQSPRYKVAKRGQDVALRCDPISGHVSLFWYQQALGQGPEFLTYFQNEAQLDKSGLPSDRFFAERPEGSVSTLKIQRTQQEDSAVYLCASSLGVTGANSPLHFGNGTRLTVT.

This clone was picked up one time. This chain connects TRBV6-2 or TRBV6-3 to TRBJ2-1; 10 bases match TRBD2. The V segment lost 6 bases and the J segment 3 bases; nucleotides outside the gene matches: 2. Germline CDR1 MNHEY, CDR2 SVGEGT. This CDR3 has 14 amino acids. The CDR3 reads CASSWTSGYNEQFF. In nucleotides, the CDR3 is TGTGCCAGCAGCTGGACTAGCGGCTACAATGAGCAGTTCTTC.

This chain links TRBV24-1 with TRBJ2-2; perhaps TRBD1 as D (6 bases). Germline V gives CDR1 KGHDR, CDR2 SFDVKD. Trimming left V 2 bases short and J 6 bases short, with 9 bases between. CDR3 length: 14 residues. This CDR3 reads CATSDSTGPGELFF. CDR3 in DNA: TGTGCCACCAGTGATTCCACAGGGCCCGGGGAGCTGTTTTTT.

The chain couples TRBV4-1 to TRBJ2-5, with 9 bases aligning to TRBD2. The CDR3 sequence is 15 residues long. After removal of 2 bases from V and 3 bases from J, the junction contained 4 bases not matched to a gene. CDR1 is MGHRA and CDR2 is YSYEKL in the germline V gene. CDR3 protein: CASSQRGGGEETQYF. CDR3 DNA sequence: TGCGCCAGCAGCCAACGTGGCGGGGGGGAAGAGACCCAGTACTTC.

The chain employs TRBV6-5 and TRBJ2-3, with a possible D match to TRBD1 (6 bases). Germline lookup yields CDR1 MNHEY and CDR2 SVGAGI. The length of the CDR3 is 14 residues. V was pared by 6 bases and J by 2 bases, with 12 bases between. The CDR3 is CASSQGQNTDTQYF. CDR3 DNA sequence: TGTGCCAGCAGCCAGGGACAAAACACAGATACGCAGTATTTT.

This clone was detected a few times. The rearrangement links TRBV7-2 to TRBJ2-7; TRBD1 agrees at 7 bases. Germline-derived CDR1 and CDR2 are SGHTA and FQGNSA. J lost 3 bases, V lost 5 bases, and 7 bases had no gene match. The CDR3 runs 14 residues. This chain's CDR3 is CASSPLAGGYEQYF. CDR3 DNA: TGTGCCAGCAGCCCCCTCGCAGGGGGCTACGAGCAGTACTTC.

The rearrangement joins TRBV19 to TRBJ2-4, with D unclear. This CDR3 comprises 15 residues. Germline assignment: CDR1 LNHDA and CDR2 SQIVND (reference sequence). Trimming pared 2 bases from V and 0 bases from J, leaving 8 bases between. The CDR3 DNA follows: TGTGCCAGTAGTATATTTCCCCTAGCCAAAAACATTCAGTACTTC. This sequence encodes CASSIFPLAKNIQYF.

The chain has TRBV30 and TRBJ2-1; D remains ambiguous. CDR1 and CDR2 from the germline V gene are GTSNPN and SVGIG (reference sequence). V was pared by 2 bases and J by 7 bases, with 6 bases between. This CDR3 comprises 11 residues. As DNA, the CDR3 is TGTGCCTGGAGTCCCCAGAATGAGCAGTTCTTC. The encoded protein is CAWSPQNEQFF.

The chain has TRBV15 and TRBJ1-1; no reliable D call. The CDR3 loop spans 12 amino acids. V was shortened by 0 bases and J by 7 bases, with 6 bases between the two germline ends. Germline V CDR1 and CDR2: LNHNV, YYDKDF (reference sequence). The CDR3 sequence is CATSRDTSEAFF. The CDR3 DNA reads as TGTGCCACCAGCAGAGATACCAGTGAAGCTTTCTTT. Together with reference TRBV15 and TRBJ1-1, the CDR3 gives the full variable domain: DAMVIQNPRYQVTQFGKPVTLSCSQTLNHNVMYWYQQKSSQAPKLLFHYYDKDFNNEADTPDNFQSRRPNTSFCFLDIRSPGLGDTAMYLCATSRDTSEAFFGQGTRLTVV.